This TCR beta chain appears in the sequencing data of a study of Tregs in tolerant kidney transplant recipients. Libraries were prepared by immunoSEQ multiplex PCR; TCRdb keeps only in-frame clonotypes and omits some of them. The profile shows roughly 120,000 clones, around 94% of them singletons. Unstimulated Tregs (CD4+CD25+CD127-) and CD4+CD25- non-Tregs were sorted from PBMCs. This clone came up a few times. Its specificity is unknown. Study-level findings and limits: The most relevant donor-specific Treg TCRbeta repertoire apparently came from expansion with activated donor B cells.

The sample comprised CD4+ T cells from blood. This TCR came from a human donor in good health.

The CDR3 DNA is TGTGCCAGCAGTTACGACAGGGGGCGAAGTGGCTACACCTTC. It specifies CASSYDRGRSGYTF. The chain recombines TRBV6-5 with TRBJ1-2; 10 nucleotides line up with TRBD1. Germline CDR1 reads MNHEY; CDR2 reads SVGAGI. The V gene end was trimmed by 2 bases and the J gene end by 7 bases; junction bases not matched to a gene: 4. CDR3 length: 14 residues.